This passage covers 28 T cell receptor beta chains from one sample sequenced in a study of T cells in localized non-small cell lung cancer. This table comes from immunoSEQ multiplex PCR, and its TCRdb copy is limited to in-frame clones, with some not included. The data hold about 72,000 clones, with 84% observed a single time. Sequenced here: peripheral blood, sampled before any cancer treatment. The receptors come from a female donor of 60 years or more with stage I lung adenocarcinoma.

The rearrangement joins TRBV30 to TRBJ2-1; D is unresolved. Per germline, CDR1 GTSNPN and CDR2 SVGIG (reference sequence). This CDR3 is 14 amino acids long. The germline V and J ends were trimmed by 4 bases and 6 bases, with 16 bases remaining between them. DNA of the CDR3: TGTGCCTGGACCCTTGGTCACCCTCTCAATGAGCAGTTCTTC. Its protein product is CAWTLGHPLNEQFF.

This clone showed up just once. This sequence joins TRBV25-1 and TRBJ1-2, with D maybe TRBD1 (5 bases). CDR3 size: 15 residues. Trimming pared 5 bases from V and 0 bases from J, leaving 13 bases between. Germline loops: CDR1 MGHDK, CDR2 SYGVNS. For the CDR3, the DNA is TGTGCCAGCAGTTACTCGGGGGTAGCTAACTATGGCTACACCTTC. Translation gives CASSYSGVANYGYTF.

V and J are TRBV6-4 and TRBJ1-2; TRBD1 matches at 9 bases. The V segment lost 6 bases and the J segment 5 bases; nucleotides outside the gene matches: 10. From germline, CDR1 is MRHNA and CDR2 SNTAGT. The CDR3 is 15 amino acids. DNA of the CDR3: TGTGCCAGCAGCCCGGGACAGGGTCCTACTTATGGCTACACCTTC. It specifies CASSPGQGPTYGYTF.

CDR3 region: CASSGLAGGLDEQFF. For the CDR3, the DNA is TGTGCCAGCAGCGGACTAGCGGGGGGGCTGGATGAGCAGTTCTTC. This chain links TRBV4-2 with TRBJ2-1, with 15 nucleotides matching TRBD2. The CDR3 sequence is 15 residues long. V was pared by 5 bases and J by 8 bases, with 4 bases of the junction left unmatched. Germline V lookup: CDR1 LGHNA, CDR2 YNFKEQ.

The rearrangement joins TRBV9 to TRBJ2-4; 7 nucleotides line up with TRBD2. The V and J ends lost 3 bases and 0 bases, in that order; junction bases with no gene match: 9. The germline gives CDR1 SGDLS, CDR2 YYNGEE. CDR3 length equals 17 residues. In DNA, the CDR3 is TGTGCCAGCAGCGCGGGGTGGGAGGGGCTAGCCAAAAACATTCAGTACTTC. Protein product: CASSAGWEGLAKNIQYF.

The V and J genes are TRBV7-8 and TRBJ2-1; D is unresolved. From germline, CDR1 is SGHVS and CDR2 FQNEAQ. Trimming cost V 1 base and J 10 bases, with 5 bases left between them. The CDR3 has 11 residues. The CDR3 region has the DNA TGTGCCAGCAGCTTAGTGACCGAGCAGTTCTTC. Translating gives CASSLVTEQFF.

The chain carries TRBV5-6 and TRBJ1-2; D is unresolved. Germline CDR1 is SGHDT and CDR2 is YYEEEE. There are 17 residues in the CDR3. Trimming took off 4 bases at V and 4 bases at J, with 23 bases between the two ends. CDR3 in amino acids: CASSPRDGYLNFYGYTF. In DNA, the CDR3 is TGTGCCAGCAGCCCGCGCGACGGCTACCTCAATTTCTATGGCTACACCTTC. Full variable domain (remainder filled in from reference TRBV5-6 and TRBJ1-2): DAGVTQSPTHLIKTRGQQVTLRCSPKSGHDTVSWYQQALGQGPQFIFQYYEEEERQRGNFPDRFSGHQFPNYSSELNVNALLLGDSALYLCASSPRDGYLNFYGYTFGSGTRLTVV.

CDR3 DNA sequence: TGTGCCAGCAGCAAAGGGGGCGGGCCGAGCACAGATACGCAGTATTTT. Protein sequence: CASSKGGGPSTDTQYF. The rearrangement links TRBV21-1 to TRBJ2-3. TRBV21-1 is listed as a pseudogene. The CDR3 covers 16 residues.

This clone has a single count. The CDR3 DNA is TGTGCCAGCAGCCTAGTCGCAGGGTCGGGTGAGCAGTTCTTC. As protein: CASSLVAGSGEQFF. V and J are TRBV14 and TRBJ2-1, with TRBD1 as a possible D gene (5 bases). Trimming removed 4 bases from V and 9 bases from J, with 16 bases in between. The CDR3 sequence is 14 residues long. Germline lookup yields CDR1 SGHDN and CDR2 FVKESK.

The CDR3: CASSSTGPQPQHF. In nucleotides, the CDR3 is TGTGCCAGCAGTTCGACAGGCCCCCAGCCCCAGCATTTT. This chain links TRBV6-5 with TRBJ1-5; a possible D gene is TRBD1 (6 bases). V gave up 4 bases and J gave up 7 bases, with 11 bases separating them. The germline gives CDR1 MNHEY, CDR2 SVGAGI. This CDR3 spans 13 amino acids.

In its sample, this clone was seen once. The CDR3 DNA follows: TGTGCCAGCTCCCGGGACAGCTCCTACAATGAGCAGTTCTTC. This sequence encodes CASSRDSSYNEQFF. V usage is TRBV18 and J usage is TRBJ2-1; 7 bases line up with TRBD1. V shed 6 bases and J 0 bases; nucleotides not matched to a gene: 2. This CDR3 is built from 14 residues. Germline values: CDR1 KGHSH, CDR2 LQKENI.

This clone was counted only a few times. V usage is TRBV5-1 and J usage is TRBJ1-6; D gene uncertain. Germline V gives CDR1 SGHRS, CDR2 YFSETQ. There are 15 residues in the CDR3. The V gene lost 0 bases and the J gene lost 7 bases, with 11 bases spanning the gap. As DNA, the CDR3 is TGCGCCAGCAGCTTGGCGGTGACCGACAATTCACCCCTCCACTTT. Translating gives CASSLAVTDNSPLHF. The full variable domain, with the rest looked up from reference TRBV5-1 and TRBJ1-6, is KAGVTQTPRYLIKTRGQQVTLSCSPISGHRSVSWYQQTPGQGLQFLFEYFSETQRNKGNFPGRFSGRQFSNSRSEMNVSTLELGDSALYLCASSLAVTDNSPLHFGNGTRLTVT.

V and J are TRBV5-6 and TRBJ1-2; TRBD1 agrees at 7 bases. The V and J ends lost 2 bases and 4 bases, in that order; junction bases with no gene match: 11. The germline V gene has CDR1 SGHDT and CDR2 YYEEEE. This CDR3 spans 16 amino acids. CDR3 sequence (DNA): TGTGCCAGCAGCTTTTCCACAGGGGATGCTGTCTATGGCTACACCTTC. This sequence encodes CASSFSTGDAVYGYTF.

The rearrangement links TRBV5-4 to TRBJ2-1; 14 bases map to TRBD2. Germline V gives CDR1 SGHNT, CDR2 YYREEE (reference sequence). The CDR3 has 16 residues. Trimming took 5 bases from V and 9 from J; bases not matched to a gene: 10. The CDR3 region has the DNA TGTGCCAGCAGTCGGGGAGGGACTAGCGGGAGAGTTGAGCAGTTCTTC. This codes for CASSRGGTSGRVEQFF.

This clone was recorded many times. The rearrangement uses TRBV2 and TRBJ1-5; no clear D. Germline V gives CDR1 SNHLY, CDR2 FYNNEI. The CDR3 is 14 residues long. V lost 5 bases and J lost 0, with 8 bases in between. CDR3 nucleotides: TGTGCCAGCAGTCGTGGTAATAGCAATCAGCCCCAGCATTTT. It specifies CASSRGNSNQPQHF.

V gene TRBV2 combines with J gene TRBJ1-2; 7 bases match TRBD1. CDR3 length equals 13 residues. V trimming: 7 bases; J trimming: 2 bases; junction bases outside the gene matches: 4. Per the germline V gene, CDR1 is SNHLY and CDR2 is FYNNEI. The CDR3 DNA sequence: TGTGCCAGCACCGAGGGACAGAACTATGGCTACACCTTC. Its protein product is CASTEGQNYGYTF.

This clone was found once. The junction departs from germline at one end; a sequencing error may be responsible. The chain couples TRBV6-1 to TRBJ2-3; 10 bases match TRBD2. This CDR3 is 14 amino acids long. Per germline, CDR1 MNHNS and CDR2 SASEGT. CDR3 in amino acids: CASMRTSGTGTQYF. The CDR3 DNA follows: TGTGCCAGCATGCGGACTAGCGGAACAGGTACGCAGTATTTT.

The chain carries TRBV18 and TRBJ2-5; 7 bases match TRBD2. The V and J ends lost 2 bases and 5 bases, in that order; junction bases with no gene match: 8. CDR1 KGHSH and CDR2 LQKENI come from the germline V gene. This CDR3 region has 15 residues. DNA for the CDR3: TGTGCCAGCTCACCAAATTCCCTAGCGGATGAGACCCAGTACTTC. Amino acid sequence: CASSPNSLADETQYF.

The chain couples TRBV19 to TRBJ2-5, with D possibly being TRBD2 (6 bases). Germline loops: CDR1 LNHDA, CDR2 SQIVND (reference sequence). The V and J ends lost 3 bases and 5 bases respectively, with 16 bases between them. The CDR3 totals 15 residues. The CDR3 DNA reads as TGTGCCAGTAGTATTGTGCTAGCGAGAAGGGAGACCCAGTACTTC. Residues: CASSIVLARRETQYF.

The chain combines TRBV4-2 with TRBJ2-1; 7 nucleotides agree with TRBD1. This CDR3 spans 13 amino acids. V was clipped by 2 bases and J by 8 bases; unmatched bases: 3. Germline assignment: CDR1 LGHNA and CDR2 YNFKEQ. The CDR3 bases are TGTGCCAGCAGCCAATCCAGGGGGTATGAGCAGTTCTTC. Translating it yields CASSQSRGYEQFF.

The chain has TRBV2 and TRBJ1-4, with a tentative D call TRBD1 (5 bases). The V gene's germline CDR1 is SNHLY and CDR2 FYNNEI. The V end was cut by 3 bases, the J end by 8 bases, with 25 bases between. CDR3 size: 18 residues. This CDR3 is CASSDITGVRRLGEKLFF. DNA of the CDR3: TGTGCCAGCAGTGACATAACAGGCGTGCGTCGCTTGGGCGAAAAACTGTTTTTT.

This rearrangement joins TRBV2 to TRBJ2-3; D ambiguous. The CDR3 loop spans 15 amino acids. Germline V gene data show CDR1 as SNHLY and CDR2 as FYNNEI. Trimming removed 4 bases at V and 1 base at J, with 12 bases between. CDR3 coding DNA: TGTGCCAGCAGTGCAAGGGTCGTAGGCACAGATACGCAGTATTTT. It is translated as CASSARVVGTDTQYF.

The genes are TRBV7-2 and TRBJ2-3; D is unclear. The CDR3 covers 12 residues. CDR1 and CDR2 from the germline V gene are SGHTA and FQGNSA. Trimming shortened V by 3 bases and J by 2 bases, and 3 bases separated the two germline ends. The CDR3 DNA reads TGTGCCAGCAGCTTTTTCACAGATACGCAGTATTTT. Residues: CASSFFTDTQYF.

This sequence joins TRBV18 and TRBJ1-1, with unresolved D. Trimming took off 0 bases at V and 1 base at J, with 15 bases between the two ends. Germline assignment: CDR1 KGHSH and CDR2 LQKENI. The CDR3 length is 17 residues. The CDR3 DNA follows: TGTGCCAGCTCACCACCTGGAGGGCAATTTCAGAACACTGAAGCTTTCTTT. The encoded protein is CASSPPGGQFQNTEAFF. Based on the CDR3 plus reference TRBV18 and TRBJ1-1, the full variable domain is NAGVMQNPRHLVRRRGQEARLRCSPMKGHSHVYWYRQLPEEGLKFMVYLQKENIIDESGMPKERFSAEFPKEGPSILRIQQVVRGDSAAYFCASSPPGGQFQNTEAFFGQGTRLTVV.

The genes are TRBV21-1 and TRBJ2-1; TRBD2 is the table's D call, not checked against the DNA. TRBV21-1 is noted as a pseudogene. This CDR3 has 16 amino acids. The CDR3 is CASSLAGAGGGHEQFF. Written as DNA, the CDR3 is TGTGCCAGCAGCTTAGCGGGGGCGGGTGGTGGGCATGAGCAGTTCTTC.

This clone was seen only a few times. The chain carries TRBV15 and TRBJ2-7; D gene unclear. CDR1 is LNHNV, CDR2 YYDKDF, per germline (reference sequence). The CDR3 runs 12 residues. Trimming removed 0 bases from V and 12 bases from J, with 12 bases in between. For the CDR3, the DNA is TGTGCCACCAGCAGAGATATCGGGTTGCCGTACTTC. It specifies CATSRDIGLPYF.

This rearrangement joins TRBV5-1 to TRBJ1-4; D unresolved. Germline CDR1 SGHRS, CDR2 YFSETQ. The V gene lost 4 bases and the J gene lost 3 bases, with 10 bases spanning the gap. The CDR3 runs to 14 residues. The CDR3, as DNA: TGCGCCAGCAGCCCGGTGGGGTCTAATGAAAAACTGTTTTTT. This gives the protein CASSPVGSNEKLFF.

The chain uses TRBV5-5 and TRBJ2-5, with unresolved D. The germline V gene has CDR1 SGHKS and CDR2 YYEKEE (reference sequence). The CDR3 has 14 amino acids. V dropped 0 bases and J dropped 4 bases, with 10 bases sitting between them. The CDR3 nucleotides read TGTGCCAGCAGCTTGGTAGGTCAAATAGAGACCCAGTACTTC. Translated, it gives CASSLVGQIETQYF.